This T cell receptor (beta chain) was captured by sequencing in a study of T-cell reconstitution after alpha-beta-depleted transplantation in children. Study-wide results and limits: Surviving recipient cells, namely T cells and thymic progenitors, were the source of high day-60 TCRbeta diversity in some patients. After transplant, at about two months, alpha-beta T cells were reportedly derived from several hundred expanded graft clones. Most T-cell counts and diversity one year after the transplant came from T cells that were newly produced.

There are many counts of this clonotype. What it recognizes is unknown. The CDR3 covers 13 residues. The germline gives CDR1 LGHDT, CDR2 YNNKEL (reference sequence). Trimming took 5 bases from V and 7 from J, leaving 12 bases between them. For TCRbeta, the library was prepared with unique molecular identifiers. TCRdb re-called the PCR reads through MiXCR, storing one row per CDR3 protein. The table lists under 750,000 distinct CDR3 sequences, under 25% of them singletons. The clonotype was recovered from a boy less than two years old who had a stem cell transplant for acute myeloid leukemia, so the T cells may come from the graft donor. The chain has TRBV3-1 and TRBJ1-5; possibly TRBD1 for D (5 bases). Sample: PBMCs, mostly from graft donor cells, taken 360 days after TCRalphabeta/CD19-depleted stem cell transplant. DNA for the CDR3: TGTGCCAGCAGCGGAGGGGATGGACAGCCCCAGCATTTT. Its translation: CASSGGDGQPQHF.